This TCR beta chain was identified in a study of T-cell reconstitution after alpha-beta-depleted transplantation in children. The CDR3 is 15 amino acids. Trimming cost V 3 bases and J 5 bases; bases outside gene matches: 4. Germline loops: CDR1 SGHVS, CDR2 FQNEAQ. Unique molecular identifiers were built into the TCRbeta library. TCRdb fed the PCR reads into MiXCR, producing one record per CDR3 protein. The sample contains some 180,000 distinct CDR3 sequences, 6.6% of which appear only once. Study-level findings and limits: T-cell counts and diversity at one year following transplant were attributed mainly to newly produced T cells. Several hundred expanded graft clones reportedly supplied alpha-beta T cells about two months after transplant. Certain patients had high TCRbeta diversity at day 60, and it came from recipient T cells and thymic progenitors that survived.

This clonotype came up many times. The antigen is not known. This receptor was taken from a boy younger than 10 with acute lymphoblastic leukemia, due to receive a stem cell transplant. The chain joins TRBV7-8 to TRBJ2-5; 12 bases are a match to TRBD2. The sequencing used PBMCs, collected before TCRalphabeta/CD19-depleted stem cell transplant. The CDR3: CASSFGLAGRETQYF. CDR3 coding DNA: TGTGCCAGCAGCTTTGGACTAGCGGGACGGGAGACCCAGTACTTC. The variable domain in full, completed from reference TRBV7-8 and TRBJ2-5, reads GAGVSQSPRYKVAKRGQDVALRCDPISGHVSLFWYQQALGQGPEFLTYFQNEAQLDKSGLPSDRFFAERPEGSVSTLKIQRTQQEDSAVYLCASSFGLAGRETQYFGPGTRLLVL.